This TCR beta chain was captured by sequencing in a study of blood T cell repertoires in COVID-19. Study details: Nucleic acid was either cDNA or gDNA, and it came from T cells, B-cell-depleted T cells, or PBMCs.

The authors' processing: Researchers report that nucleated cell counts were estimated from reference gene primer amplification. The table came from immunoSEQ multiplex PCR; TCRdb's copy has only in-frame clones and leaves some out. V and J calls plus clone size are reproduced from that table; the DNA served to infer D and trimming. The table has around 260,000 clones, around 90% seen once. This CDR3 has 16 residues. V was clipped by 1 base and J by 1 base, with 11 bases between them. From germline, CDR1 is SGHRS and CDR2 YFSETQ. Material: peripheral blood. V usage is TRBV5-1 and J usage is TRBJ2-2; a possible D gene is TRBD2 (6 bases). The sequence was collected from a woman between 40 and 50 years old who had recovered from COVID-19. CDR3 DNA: TGCGCCAGCAGCTTGATATCCGGGAGGAACACCGGGGAGCTGTTTTTT. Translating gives CASSLISGRNTGELFF.